These 7 T cell receptor beta chains were sequenced from one sample in a study of shared clonotypes between healthy human individuals. The method was immunoSEQ multiplex PCR; TCRdb's version includes in-frame clones alone and lacks a portion of them. The table records some 2,000,000 clones, approximately 95% of them present only once. Material: naive CD4+ T cells sorted from blood. Subset here: CD45RA+ positively selected. These receptors were taken from a man between 18 and 29 years old in good health.

A word on this clone: The same CDR3 can be traced to other DNA sequences in this sample. The rearrangement links TRBV30 to TRBJ1-2; D call uncertain. Per the germline V gene, CDR1 is GTSNPN and CDR2 is SVGIG (reference sequence). Trimming took off 0 bases at V and 0 bases at J, with 5 bases between the two ends. This CDR3 comprises 13 residues. The CDR3 spells CAWSVGTNYGYTF. DNA for the CDR3: TGTGCCTGGAGTGTAGGGACTAACTATGGCTACACCTTC.

The rearrangement uses TRBV25-1 and TRBJ2-5; TRBD2 is a possible D gene (6 bases). CDR1 is MGHDK, CDR2 SYGVNS, per germline. Trimming removed 8 bases from V and 3 bases from J, with 19 bases in between. This CDR3 has 15 residues. CDR3 sequence reads: CASRSGVESKETQYF. The DNA for the CDR3 is TGTGCCAGCCGCTCGGGGGTGGAGAGCAAAGAGACCCAGTACTTC.

The sample holds one count of this clone. The V gene is TRBV2, the J gene TRBJ2-5; 9 bases line up with TRBD2. Germline V gives CDR1 SNHLY, CDR2 FYNNEI. The V and J ends lost 5 bases and 4 bases, in that order; junction bases with no gene match: 11. This CDR3 is 16 amino acids long. This CDR3 is CASSSLGVAGVETQYF. Here the CDR3 DNA reads TGTGCCAGCAGTTCCTTAGGAGTAGCGGGAGTAGAGACCCAGTACTTC.

Worth noting for this clone: This sample includes further DNA sequences coding for the same CDR3. CDR3 loop: CASSQASGSYNEQFF. The CDR3 nucleotides read TGTGCCAGCAGCCAAGCTAGCGGGAGTTACAATGAGCAGTTCTTC. The chain couples TRBV7-2 to TRBJ2-1; 10 positions agree with TRBD2. The CDR3 has 15 residues. From germline, CDR1 is SGHTA and CDR2 FQGNSA. With 5 bases clipped from V and 4 bases from J, the junction kept 5 bases outside the gene matches.

CDR3: CASSFSGGPSGNEQFF. The CDR3 DNA follows: TGCGCCAGCAGCTTTAGCGGGGGTCCCTCCGGCAATGAGCAGTTCTTC. V is TRBV5-1 and J is TRBJ2-1; 9 bases match TRBD2. This CDR3 is 16 amino acids long. Per the germline V gene, CDR1 is SGHRS and CDR2 is YFSETQ. The V gene end was trimmed by 2 bases and the J gene end by 6 bases; junction bases not matched to a gene: 9.

The V and J genes are TRBV5-1 and TRBJ1-1; maybe TRBD1 (6 bases). Per germline, CDR1 SGHRS and CDR2 YFSETQ. The CDR3 sequence is 15 residues long. V lost 1 base and J lost 4, with 14 bases in between. The CDR3 spells CASSLWGGVGTEAFF. CDR3 nucleotides: TGCGCCAGCAGCTTGTGGGGGGGCGTTGGCACTGAAGCTTTCTTT.

This clone was detected once. This sequence joins TRBV6-1 and TRBJ2-7; 7 nucleotides agree with TRBD2. The germline V gene has CDR1 MNHNS and CDR2 SASEGT. The CDR3 totals 16 residues. Trimming removed 2 bases from V and 6 bases from J; junction bases left unmatched: 13. The CDR3 protein is CASSEQTGLTIREQYF. For the CDR3, the DNA is TGTGCCAGCAGTGAACAAACGGGACTAACAATCCGCGAGCAGTACTTC.